Following are 28 T cell receptor beta chains from one sample sequenced in a study of blood T cell repertoires in COVID-19. This table comes from immunoSEQ multiplex PCR, and its TCRdb copy is limited to in-frame clones, with some not included. The sample consists of approximately 210,000 clones, approximately 80% of them appearing once. The sequencing sample was made of peripheral blood. These receptor sequences come from a man under 40 with active or convalescent COVID-19.

J is TRBJ2-7 and V is TRBV5-1; 13 bases are shared with TRBD2. Germline V gene data show CDR1 as SGHRS and CDR2 as YFSETQ. With V trimmed by 3 bases and J by 3 bases, 6 bases remained unmatched. This CDR3 has 16 amino acids. The CDR3 nucleotides read TGCGCCAGCAGCTCTGGGACTAGCGGGGAGTTCTACGAGCAGTACTTC. As protein: CASSSGTSGEFYEQYF.

The V and J genes are TRBV7-2 and TRBJ2-3; 9 positions agree with TRBD1. With 5 bases clipped from V and 0 bases from J, the junction kept 6 bases outside the gene matches. Per the germline V gene, CDR1 is SGHTA and CDR2 is FQGNSA. The CDR3 has 16 amino acids. Here the CDR3 DNA reads TGTGCCAGCAGCCTTGTAGGACAGGGGAGCACAGATACGCAGTATTTT. This encodes CASSLVGQGSTDTQYF.

The genes are TRBV10-1 and TRBJ2-1; 8 bases are a match to TRBD2. This CDR3 has 14 amino acids. The trim removed 7 bases at V and 4 bases at J, leaving 6 bases unmatched. Germline lookup yields CDR1 WNHNN and CDR2 SYGVQD (reference sequence). The CDR3 loop is CASTARGGYNEQFF. As DNA, the CDR3 is TGCGCCAGCACTGCACGGGGGGGGTACAATGAGCAGTTCTTC.

This clone was seen only once. This chain joins TRBV19 and TRBJ1-1; D is unclear. Germline CDR1 LNHDA, CDR2 SQIVND (reference sequence). Trimming stripped 1 base from V and 6 bases from J, with 12 bases between. CDR3 length equals 14 residues. CDR3 bases: TGTGCCAGTAGTATAGCAGCGTCGTCCCCTGAAGCTTTCTTT. This codes for CASSIAASSPEAFF.

V usage is TRBV28 and J usage is TRBJ1-4; D is perhaps TRBD1 (5 bases). Deletions cut 8 bases from V and 4 bases from J, with 14 bases between. Germline CDR1 is MDHEN and CDR2 is SYDVKM. The CDR3 extends over 14 amino acids. This CDR3 reads CASFTGDFNEKLFF. The DNA of the CDR3 is TGTGCCAGCTTCACAGGAGACTTTAATGAAAAACTGTTTTTT.

About this clone: Germline is not matched at one junction end, which may reflect a read error. The chain carries TRBV7-7 and TRBJ2-2; D might be TRBD2 (6 bases). CDR1 and CDR2 (germline): SSHAT, FNYEAQ (reference sequence). The CDR3 runs 16 residues. The CDR3 loop is CASSPFPGLNTGELFF. CDR3 sequence (DNA): TGTGCTAGCAGCCCCTTTCCGGGACTCAACACCGGGGAGCTGTTTTTT.

This clone is a singleton in its sample. J is TRBJ1-1 and V is TRBV18, with TRBD1 matching 7 bases. The V segment lost 2 bases and the J segment 6 bases; nucleotides outside the gene matches: 15. CDR3 size: 17 residues. The germline CDR1 and CDR2 sequences are KGHSH and LQKENI. CDR3 amino acids: CASSPVRRAGQAPEAFF. CDR3 nucleotides: TGTGCCAGCTCACCAGTGAGAAGAGCTGGACAGGCGCCTGAAGCTTTCTTT.

The chain links TRBV5-1 to TRBJ2-7; TRBD1 matches at 8 bases. V shed 0 bases, J shed 2 bases, and the junction held 4 bases outside the gene matches. The CDR3 length is 15 residues. Germline V gene data show CDR1 as SGHRS and CDR2 as YFSETQ. The CDR3 DNA is TGCGCCAGCAGCTTGGGGACAGGGAACCCCTACGAGCAGTACTTC. This encodes CASSLGTGNPYEQYF.

The J gene is TRBJ1-1, the V gene TRBV30; a weak D match, TRBD1 (5 bases). The CDR3 has 13 amino acids. Trimming left V 5 bases short and J 6 bases short, with 16 bases between. The germline V gene encodes CDR1 GTSNPN and CDR2 SVGIG (reference sequence). The CDR3 nucleotides read TGTGCCTGGGGGGGGAGGACTATATCTGAAGCTTTCTTT. Protein: CAWGGRTISEAFF.

V gene TRBV5-5 combines with J gene TRBJ2-7, with a tentative D call TRBD1 (6 bases). V gave up 3 bases and J gave up 1 base, with 14 bases separating them. Germline V gives CDR1 SGHKS, CDR2 YYEKEE (reference sequence). The CDR3 runs to 15 residues. CDR3 sequence: CASSYRTASSYEQYF. The CDR3 DNA sequence: TGTGCCAGCAGCTACCGGACAGCCAGTTCCTACGAGCAGTACTTC.

Only a few counts were recorded for this clone. The chain recombines TRBV19 with TRBJ2-5, with TRBD1 identical over 7 bases. Germline trimming cut 3 bases from V and 3 bases from J; bases unmatched to any gene: 1. The CDR3 is 13 residues long. In germline, CDR1 is LNHDA, CDR2 SQIVND (reference sequence). Written as DNA, the CDR3 is TGTGCCAGTAGTATCGGACAGGAAGAGACCCAGTACTTC. As protein: CASSIGQEETQYF.

This clone was seen a few times. The V call is TRBV7-6, the J call TRBJ1-5; TRBD1 aligns across 9 bases. The germline V gene encodes CDR1 SGHVS and CDR2 FNYEAQ. This CDR3 has 15 residues. With V trimmed by 5 bases and J by 4 bases, 6 bases remained unmatched. CDR3 nucleotide sequence: TGTGCCAGCAGCGCCGGGACAGGGTTTAATCAGCCCCAGCATTTT. It specifies CASSAGTGFNQPQHF.

CDR3 DNA sequence: TGTGCCTGGAGGTCCCACGGTACAGGTCTACAAAACATTCAGTACTTC. Amino acid sequence: CAWRSHGTGLQNIQYF. V gene TRBV30 combines with J gene TRBJ2-4, with TRBD1 as a possible D gene (5 bases). There are 16 residues in the CDR3. Deletions cut 3 bases from V and 5 bases from J, with 20 bases between. Germline loops: CDR1 GTSNPN, CDR2 SVGIG (reference sequence). The full variable domain, with the rest looked up from reference TRBV30 and TRBJ2-4, is SQTIHQWPATLVQPVGSPLSLECTVEGTSNPNLYWYRQAAGRGLQLLFYSVGIGQISSEVPQNLSASRPQDRQFILSSKKLLLSDSGFYLCAWRSHGTGLQNIQYFGAGTRLSVL.

DNA for the CDR3: TGTGCCAGCAGCTTTATCCCGGACGTTGGACTTCAGTACTTC. Encoded protein: CASSFIPDVGLQYF. This chain joins TRBV7-2 and TRBJ2-5; D is perhaps TRBD2 (5 bases). The germline V and J ends were trimmed by 3 bases and 11 bases, with 19 bases remaining between them. This CDR3 has 14 residues. Germline CDR1 reads SGHTA; CDR2 reads FQGNSA.

This chain links TRBV21-1 with TRBJ1-3; no DNA check was done on the table's D call, TRBD1. TRBV21-1 is designated a pseudogene. This CDR3 comprises 19 residues. CDR3 region: CASSKWGQPRVYSGNTIYF. The CDR3 DNA sequence: TGTGCCAGCAGCAAATGGGGACAGCCCCGAGTTTACTCTGGAAACACCATATATTTT.

The count of this clone is one. V and J are TRBV7-9 and TRBJ2-3; perhaps TRBD1 as D (5 bases). CDR1 SEHNR and CDR2 FQNEAQ come from the germline V gene (reference sequence). V was trimmed by 3 bases and J by 5 bases, leaving 12 bases between them. There are 14 residues in the CDR3. The chain's CDR3 is CASSFDSLLDTQYF. As DNA, the CDR3 is TGTGCCAGCAGCTTTGACAGTCTTTTAGATACGCAGTATTTT.

This chain connects TRBV5-1 to TRBJ2-3, with TRBD2 as a possible D gene (6 bases). Germline lookup yields CDR1 SGHRS and CDR2 YFSETQ. The V end was cut by 1 base, the J end by 5 bases, with 11 bases between. This CDR3 is built from 14 residues. The CDR3: CASSLWGGGDTQYF. The CDR3 bases are TGCGCCAGCAGCTTGTGGGGAGGAGGAGATACGCAGTATTTT.

For the CDR3, the DNA is TGTGCCATCAGTGGGGGGCAGACTGGACCAGATACGCAGTATTTT. This encodes CAISGGQTGPDTQYF. The chain uses TRBV10-3 and TRBJ2-3; the D gene is possibly TRBD1 (6 bases). The CDR3 is made up of 15 amino acids. Trimming left V 4 bases short and J 4 bases short, with 15 bases between. The germline V gene encodes CDR1 ENHRY and CDR2 SYGVKD.

The gene calls are TRBV5-5 and TRBJ2-7; 7 nucleotides line up with TRBD2. This CDR3 region has 16 residues. The junction had 9 bases not matched to a gene; V was cut back by 3 bases and J by 0 bases. Germline CDR1 SGHKS, CDR2 YYEKEE (reference sequence). The CDR3 sequence: CASSWGSSGNSYEQYF. CDR3 nucleotide sequence: TGTGCCAGCAGCTGGGGTTCCAGCGGGAACTCCTACGAGCAGTACTTC.

The V gene is TRBV19, the J gene TRBJ1-1; D remains unclear. CDR3 size: 11 residues. Germline CDR1 is LNHDA and CDR2 is SQIVND (reference sequence). The DNA for the CDR3 is TGTCCCGCCGACTGCGGTTTCGGGGCTTTCTTT. Its translation: CPADCGFGAFF.

The chain uses TRBV5-1 and TRBJ2-7; a possible D gene is TRBD1 (6 bases). V was shortened by 4 bases and J by 9 bases, with 14 bases between the two germline ends. From germline, CDR1 is SGHRS and CDR2 YFSETQ. CDR3 length equals 12 residues. The CDR3 DNA reads as TGCGCCAGCAGCCCAGGGGTGGGACGGCAGTACTTC. The encoded protein is CASSPGVGRQYF. Variable domain in full (rest from reference TRBV5-1 and TRBJ2-7): KAGVTQTPRYLIKTRGQQVTLSCSPISGHRSVSWYQQTPGQGLQFLFEYFSETQRNKGNFPGRFSGRQFSNSRSEMNVSTLELGDSALYLCASSPGVGRQYFGPGTRLTVT.

The J gene is TRBJ2-5, the V gene TRBV7-8; D remains unclear. Germline values: CDR1 SGHVS, CDR2 FQNEAQ. The germline V and J ends were trimmed by 5 bases and 7 bases, with 14 bases remaining between them. This CDR3 is built from 13 residues. CDR3: CASSKNGLATQYF. The CDR3 DNA sequence: TGTGCCAGCAGCAAAAATGGGCTGGCGACCCAGTACTTC.

The genes are TRBV25-1 and TRBJ2-7; TRBD1 aligns across 8 bases. The CDR3 contains 13 residues. V was clipped by 8 bases and J by 3 bases; unmatched bases: 6. The germline CDR1 and CDR2 sequences are MGHDK and SYGVNS. CDR3 loop: CASGKGTGYEQYF. In DNA, the CDR3 is TGTGCCAGCGGAAAGGGGACAGGCTACGAGCAGTACTTC.

CDR3 nucleotide sequence: TGTGCCAGCAGCTTGGTCGCAGGGGTCAATGAGCAGTTCTTC. Its translation is CASSLVAGVNEQFF. This chain uses TRBV5-6 with TRBJ2-1; D perhaps matches TRBD1 (6 bases). Trimming pared 0 bases from V and 6 bases from J, leaving 10 bases between. Germline V gene lookup returns CDR1 SGHDT and CDR2 YYEEEE. CDR3 length: 14 amino acids.

The chain links TRBV5-1 to TRBJ1-1, with unresolved D. Trimming stripped 4 bases from V and 1 base from J, with 11 bases between. CDR1 and CDR2 (germline): SGHRS, YFSETQ. The CDR3 extends over 14 amino acids. In DNA form, the CDR3 reads TGCGCCAGCAGCAACACAGTTTCGAACACTGAAGCTTTCTTT. Amino acids: CASSNTVSNTEAFF.

The chain recombines TRBV7-2 with TRBJ1-2; 9 bases match TRBD1. The length of the CDR3 is 16 residues. The ends lost 0 bases at V and 7 bases at J; junction bases unmatched: 9. Germline loops: CDR1 SGHTA, CDR2 FQGNSA. The CDR3 nucleotides read TGTGCCAGCAGCTTAGCGGCCGGGACAGGGATAGGTGGCTACACCTTC. It yields the protein CASSLAAGTGIGGYTF.

The CDR3 region has the DNA TGCGCCAGCAGCCAAGGCATGAGCATTAACACCGGGGAGCTGTTTTTT. The encoded protein is CASSQGMSINTGELFF. The chain has TRBV4-1 and TRBJ2-2; unclear D gene. The CDR3 runs 16 residues. Germline lookup yields CDR1 MGHRA and CDR2 YSYEKL. V lost 1 base to trimming and J lost 2 bases, with 11 bases between them.

The rearrangement uses TRBV11-2 and TRBJ1-2, with TRBD1 matching over 10 bases. Looked up from germline, CDR1 is SGHAT and CDR2 is FQNNGV. V lost 5 bases and J lost 5; bases outside the gene matches: 5. The CDR3 spans 14 residues. CDR3 amino acids: CASSNLGQGYGYTF. The CDR3 DNA is TGTGCCAGCAGCAACTTGGGACAGGGGTATGGCTACACCTTC.